These T cell receptor beta chains were read from a single sample in a study of cytomegalovirus exposure and HLA in healthy donors. Sequencing used immunoSEQ multiplex PCR; TCRdb keeps in-frame clones, though not all of them. The sample includes some 110,000 clones, about 79% of them seen just once. The sample taken for sequencing was PBMCs. Source of these receptors: a man between 60 and 70 years old in good health and CMV-seropositive. CDR3s include the opening cysteine and the closing phenylalanine or tryptophan. A D gene is named only where the DNA matches it firmly. Only some rows state a clone size, as once, few, many or a class for expanded clones.

>.|.|TRBV11-2|13|TRBJ1-2
TGTGCCAGCAGCTTATTGAGGGGGAAAGGCTACACCTTC
CASSLLRGKGYTF
>TRBD1|few|TRBV7-9|14|TRBJ1-2
TGTGCCAGCAGCTTAAACGGGGACAGGGATGGCTACACCTTC
CASSLNGDRDGYTF
>.|.|TRBV6-1|14|TRBJ1-1
TGTGCCAGCAGTGAACGGCGGCTCCTGTCTGAAGCTTTCTTT
CASSERRLLSEAFF
>.|.|TRBV10-1|13|TRBJ1-5
TGCGCCAGCAGCCTCGGGATCAATCAGCCCCAGCATTTT
CASSLGINQPQHF
>TRBD1|.|TRBV7-9|16|TRBJ2-5
TGTGCCAGCAGCTTAGAGGGGGGACAGGGACAAGAGACCCAGTACTTC
CASSLEGGQGQETQYF
>TRBD1|.|TRBV5-6|16|TRBJ1-2
TGTGCCAGCAGCGCGGGACAGGGGGCTATCTACTATGGCTACACCTTC
CASSAGQGAIYYGYTF
>TRBD2|.|TRBV5-1|14|TRBJ2-5
TGCGCCAGCAGCTTTCAAGCGGGGGAGGAGACCCAGTACTTC
CASSFQAGEETQYF
>TRBD1|.|TRBV12-5|17|TRBJ1-5
TGTGCTAGTGGTCAGAGACAGGGATTTTCTAGCAATCAGCCCCAGCATTTT
CASGQRQGFSSNQPQHF
>.|.|TRBV10-1|17|TRBJ1-6
TGCGCCAGCAGTGAGTCGGGGCGGGGACGGGGAAATTCACCCCTCCACTTT
CASSESGRGRGNSPLHF
>.|.|TRBV9|15|TRBJ1-2
TGTGCCAGCAGCGTATTACAGGGAATTTCCTATGGCTACACCTTC
CASSVLQGISYGYTF
>.|.|TRBV11-2|14|TRBJ1-1
TGTGCCAGCAGCCTCCTGATTACAGGCACTGAAGCTTTCTTT
CASSLLITGTEAFF
>.|.|TRBV6-1|13|TRBJ2-7
TGTGCCAGCAGCGCCTCCTGGGGAGGCGAGCAGTACTTC
CASSASWGGEQYF
>.|.|TRBV5-1|13|TRBJ1-2
TGCGCCAGCAGCTTGGAAGGAGTGGGTGGCTACACCTTC
CASSLEGVGGYTF
>TRBD2|.|TRBV11-2|16|TRBJ2-3
TGTGCCAGCAGCTTAACCCAAGCGGGGGGCCTAGATACGCAGTATTTT
CASSLTQAGGLDTQYF
>.|.|TRBV7-3|14|TRBJ2-3
TGTGCCAGCAGGGTGGGAGGAGCAAGAGATACGCAGTATTTT
CASRVGGARDTQYF
>.|.|TRBV4-2|16|TRBJ2-3
TGTGCCAGCAGCCGGGAGCGGCTTGGAGGCACAGATACGCAGTATTTT
CASSRERLGGTDTQYF
>TRBD2|.|TRBV19|15|TRBJ2-1
TGTGCCAGTAGTGACCAGCGGGGTGAATACAATGAGCAGTTCTTC
CASSDQRGEYNEQFF
>.|.|TRBV2|15|TRBJ2-4
TGTGCCAGCAAGGGAGACGGTTTAGCCAAAAACATTCAGTACTTC
CASKGDGLAKNIQYF
>TRBD2|.|TRBV20-1|11|TRBJ2-5
TGCAGTGCTAGAGAGCGGGGGGGCGAGTACTTC
CSARERGGEYF
>TRBD2|.|TRBV9|19|TRBJ2-3
TGTGCCAGCAGCCGTACCGGGACTAGCGGCGGAACTAGCACAGATACGCAGTATTTT
CASSRTGTSGGTSTDTQYF
>.|few|TRBV27|16|TRBJ2-4
TGTGCCAGCAGGGATCAGGGGGGCGCGGCCAAAAACATTCAGTACTTC
CASRDQGGAAKNIQYF
>TRBD2|.|TRBV4-2|18|TRBJ2-7
TGTGCCAGCAGCCAAGCAGGAGGCAGGGGTTCGGGACTAGCGGAGCAGTACTTC
CASSQAGGRGSGLAEQYF
>.|.|TRBV11-2|13|TRBJ1-2
TGTGCCAGCAGCCCCAGGATAGACGGCGGCTACACCTTC
CASSPRIDGGYTF
>TRBD2|.|TRBV6-5|15|TRBJ2-3
TGTGCCAGCAGTGTTTGGGAGGGAAGCACAGATACGCAGTATTTT
CASSVWEGSTDTQYF
>TRBD1|.|TRBV11-2|17|TRBJ1-2
TGTGCCAGCAGCTTAGGCCAGGGGGCGGACTTAGGGTATGGCTACACCTTC
CASSLGQGADLGYGYTF
>TRBD2|.|TRBV25-1|15|TRBJ2-1
TGTGCCAGCAGTGGTCCGGGACTAGCGGGGAATGAGCAGTTCTTC
CASSGPGLAGNEQFF
>.|.|TRBV5-6|15|TRBJ1-2
TGTGCCAGCGGCTTGAGGCCAAGCGACAACTATGGCTACACCTTC
CASGLRPSDNYGYTF
>TRBD2|.|TRBV19|15|TRBJ2-2
TGTGCCAGTTCTAGCGGGGGGAGGATCTCCGGGGAGCTGTTTTTT
CASSSGGRISGELFF
>TRBD2|.|TRBV6-1|14|TRBJ2-3
TGTGCCAGCAGGTCGGGGGGGTCCACAGATACGCAGTATTTT
CASRSGGSTDTQYF
>TRBD2|.|TRBV7-3|15|TRBJ2-2
TGTGCCAGCAGCCCGCTAGCGGGGTACGGCGGGGAGCTGTTTTTT
CASSPLAGYGGELFF
>TRBD1|.|TRBV5-1|14|TRBJ1-2
TGCGCCAGCAGCCCACAGGACAGGGGAAGTGGCTACACCTTC
CASSPQDRGSGYTF
>.|.|TRBV5-1|13|TRBJ2-1
TGCGCCAGCAGCTTGGCAGGGAACGACGGGCAGTTCTTC
CASSLAGNDGQFF
>TRBD1|once|TRBV6-1|13|TRBJ2-7
TGTGCCAGCATCGGTCAGGGGGTCTACGAGCAGTACTTC
CASIGQGVYEQYF
>TRBD1|.|TRBV6-1|15|TRBJ2-1
TGTGCCAGCTTACCGACCGGGACAGGGGGCAATGAGCAGTTCTTC
CASLPTGTGGNEQFF
>TRBD1|.|TRBV9|16|TRBJ1-1
TGTGCCAGCACCCAGGGACAGGGGCCTATTAACACTGAAGCTTTCTTT
CASTQGQGPINTEAFF
>.|once|TRBV2|13|TRBJ2-1
TGTGCCAGCAGTGTGGGGGAGGATAATGAGCAGTTCTTC
CASSVGEDNEQFF
>.|.|TRBV4-3|13|TRBJ1-5
TGCGCCAGCAGTCAAGTTTCTGGGGCGCCCCAGCATTTT
CASSQVSGAPQHF